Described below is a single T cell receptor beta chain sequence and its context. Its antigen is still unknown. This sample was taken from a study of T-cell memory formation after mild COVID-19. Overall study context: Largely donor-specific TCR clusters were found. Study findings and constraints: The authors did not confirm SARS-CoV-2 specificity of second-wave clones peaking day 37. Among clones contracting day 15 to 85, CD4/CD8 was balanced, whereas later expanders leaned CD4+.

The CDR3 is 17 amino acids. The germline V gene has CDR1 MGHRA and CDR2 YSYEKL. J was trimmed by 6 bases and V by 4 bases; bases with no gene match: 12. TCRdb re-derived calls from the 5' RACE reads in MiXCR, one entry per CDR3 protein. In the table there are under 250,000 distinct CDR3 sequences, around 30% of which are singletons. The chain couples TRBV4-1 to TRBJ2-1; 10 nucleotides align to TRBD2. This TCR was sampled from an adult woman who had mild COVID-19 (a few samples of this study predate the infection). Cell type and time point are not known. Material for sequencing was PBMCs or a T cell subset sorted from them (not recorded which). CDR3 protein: CASSLSLTSGPLNEQFF. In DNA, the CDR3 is TGCGCCAGCAGCCTATCTCTGACTAGCGGGCCTCTCAATGAGCAGTTCTTC.